This TCR beta chain was recorded in a study of cytomegalovirus exposure and HLA in healthy donors. Study observations and caveats: Three of the chains that were CMV-associated were confirmed in vitro to be specific for CMV antigens. Across all donors, roughly uniform sequencing depth was an assumption of the presence/absence analyses. In a later analysis, at a false discovery rate of 0.05, approximately 16,000 TCR beta sequences matched HLA alleles.

Comment on this clone: The antigen is unknown.

The study ran its PCR with 60 Vbeta and 13 Jbeta primers. Method: immunoSEQ multiplex PCR; TCRdb's copy keeps in-frame clones and lacks some. The sample shows roughly 50,000 clones, 65% to 80% of them seen only once. The V gene lost 5 bases and the J gene lost 2 bases, with 11 bases spanning the gap. The CDR3 loop spans 14 amino acids. Germline V gives CDR1 LNHDA, CDR2 SQIVND (reference sequence). The chain has TRBV19 and TRBJ2-3; no reliable D call. The clonotype comes from a man aged 25 to 40 in good health and CMV-seropositive. Input material: PBMCs. In DNA, the CDR3 is TGTGCCAGTAGTCTGGATAGCCCCACAGATACGCAGTATTTT. This gives the protein CASSLDSPTDTQYF.